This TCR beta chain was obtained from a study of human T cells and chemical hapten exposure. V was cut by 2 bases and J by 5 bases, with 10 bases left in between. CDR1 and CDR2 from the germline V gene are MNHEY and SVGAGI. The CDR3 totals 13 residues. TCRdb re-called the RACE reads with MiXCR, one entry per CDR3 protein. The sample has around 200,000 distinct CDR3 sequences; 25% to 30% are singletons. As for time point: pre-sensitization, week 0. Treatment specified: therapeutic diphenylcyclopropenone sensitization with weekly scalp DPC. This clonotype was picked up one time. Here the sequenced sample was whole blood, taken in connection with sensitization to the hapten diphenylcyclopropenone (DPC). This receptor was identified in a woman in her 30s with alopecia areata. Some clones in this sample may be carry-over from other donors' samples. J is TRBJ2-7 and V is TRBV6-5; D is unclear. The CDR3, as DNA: TGTGCCAGCAGTTACGACCTATATGACGAGCAGTACTTC. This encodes CASSYDLYDEQYF.